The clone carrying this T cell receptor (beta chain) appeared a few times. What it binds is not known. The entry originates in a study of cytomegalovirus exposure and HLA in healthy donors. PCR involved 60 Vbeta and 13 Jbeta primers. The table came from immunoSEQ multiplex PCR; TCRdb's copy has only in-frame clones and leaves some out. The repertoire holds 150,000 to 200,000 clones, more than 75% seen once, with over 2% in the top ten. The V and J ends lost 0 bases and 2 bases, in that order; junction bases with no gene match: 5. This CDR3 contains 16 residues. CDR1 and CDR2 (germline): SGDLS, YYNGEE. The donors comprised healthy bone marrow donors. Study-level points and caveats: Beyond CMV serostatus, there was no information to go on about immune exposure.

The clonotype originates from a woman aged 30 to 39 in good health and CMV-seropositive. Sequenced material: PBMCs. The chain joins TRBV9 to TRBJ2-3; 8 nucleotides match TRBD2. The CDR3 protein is CASSVGISGVTDTQYF. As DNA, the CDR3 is TGTGCCAGCAGCGTAGGTATTAGCGGGGTCACAGATACGCAGTATTTT. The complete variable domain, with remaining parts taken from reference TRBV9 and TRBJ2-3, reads DSGVTQTPKHLITATGQRVTLRCSPRSGDLSVYWYQQSLDQGLQFLIQYYNGEERAKGNILERFSAQQFPDLHSELNLSSLELGDSALYFCASSVGISGVTDTQYFGPGTRLTVL.